This TCR beta chain was sequenced during a study of lymphopenia after photon versus proton radiotherapy. General study results and limits: Under photons, naive T cells and diversity fell while effector/memory populations rose.

This clone was detected only once. Its cognate antigen is unknown. Assay: immunoSEQ multiplex PCR; the TCRdb copy retains only in-frame clones and omits some. The repertoire consists of some 170,000 clones, with 80% to 90% occurring once and the leading ten covering about 4.7%. This sample comprised peripheral blood, obtained from a patient treated with photon-based radiotherapy. The source of this sequence is a man aged 50-59 years with gastric cancer.

The CDR3 sequence is CASSSTGVEQYF. In DNA, the CDR3 is TGTGCCAGCAGCTCCACAGGGGTCGAGCAGTACTTC. The V and J genes are TRBV7-2 and TRBJ2-7, with 7 nucleotides matching TRBD1. This CDR3 contains 12 residues. Germline CDR1 and CDR2: SGHTA and FQGNSA. V lost 4 bases, J lost 6 bases, and 3 bases stayed unmatched.